The rows below give T cell receptor beta chains drawn from one sample of a study of T-cell memory formation after mild COVID-19. In TCRdb, the 5' RACE reads were re-called with MiXCR into one record per CDR3 protein. Among 190,000 or so distinct CDR3 sequences listed, roughly a fifth were seen once. Specimen: PBMCs or a T cell subset sorted from them (not recorded which). The source of these receptors is an adult woman who had mild COVID-19 (a few samples of this study predate the infection). Cell type and time point are not known. CDR3s include the opening cysteine and the closing phenylalanine or tryptophan. D genes are given only for firm matches.

CASSRGETILDEQYF	TRBJ2-7	TRBV5-5	-
CASSQLDYGYTF	TRBJ1-2	TRBV4-1	-
CASSLRTSGANVLTF	TRBJ2-6	TRBV4-1	-
CASSTLTSGGMQETQYF	TRBJ2-5	TRBV6-6	TRBD2
CASSPTGLYYEQYF	TRBJ2-7	TRBV7-9	-
CASSFNGGSEQYF	TRBJ2-7	TRBV12-3/TRBV12-4	-
CATSAGVSGYTF	TRBJ1-2	TRBV24-1	-
CASMGTRLTDTQYF	TRBJ2-3	TRBV6-5	-
CASSFSGSELSGANVLTF	TRBJ2-6	TRBV11-3	-
CASSYSGTGQDTIYF	TRBJ1-3	TRBV6-5	TRBD1
CASSYSRQGARNTEAFF	TRBJ1-1	TRBV6-5	TRBD1
CASSLMISGANVLTF	TRBJ2-6	TRBV4-1	-
CASSAHHQGQDSPLHF	TRBJ1-6	TRBV27	TRBD1
CASSPPRGHLGTDTQYF	TRBJ2-3	TRBV18	-
CASSQDSGRAYNEQFF	TRBJ2-1	TRBV3-1	TRBD2
CSARDGGATDTQYF	TRBJ2-3	TRBV20-1	TRBD2
CASSVTSPGRPRTDTQYF	TRBJ2-3	TRBV7-9	TRBD2
CASRAGQGENQPQHF	TRBJ1-5	TRBV6-6	TRBD1
CASILDATDTQYF	TRBJ2-3	TRBV6-6	-
CASSYAGSQPQHF	TRBJ1-5	TRBV27	-
CASSPTSSGRTDTQYF	TRBJ2-3	TRBV12-3/TRBV12-4	TRBD2
CASSYLGTGNTEAFF	TRBJ1-1	TRBV6-5	-
CSGAGPLGETQYF	TRBJ2-5	TRBV29-1	-
CASPGRVGNEQFF	TRBJ2-1	TRBV2	TRBD2
CASSERGLVLRFYEQYF	TRBJ2-7	TRBV2	-
CASSFSGTGHGYTF	TRBJ1-2	TRBV5-1	TRBD1
CASSLGTGTGKFF	TRBJ2-1	TRBV13	TRBD1
CASTSLGDTQYF	TRBJ2-3	TRBV6-2/TRBV6-3	-
CASSLAGPGDEKLFF	TRBJ1-4	TRBV12-3/TRBV12-4	-
CASSSGHLEAFF	TRBJ1-1	TRBV7-9	-
CSVAGHGTDSYEQYF	TRBJ2-7	TRBV29-1	-
CASTRKGTQETQYF	TRBJ2-5	TRBV12-3/TRBV12-4	-
CASSPGLAIYEQYF	TRBJ2-7	TRBV7-2	TRBD2
CASSVDNYGYTF	TRBJ1-2	TRBV9	-
CAWRGTSGSSYNEQFF	TRBJ2-1	TRBV30	TRBD2
CASSLALASPGDEQFF	TRBJ2-1	TRBV7-2	-
CATSRPRTGAHEQYF	TRBJ2-7	TRBV15	TRBD1
CSASPWDTGELFF	TRBJ2-2	TRBV20-1	-